The 26 T cell receptor beta chains below all came from one sample that was sequenced in a study of T cell responses to AZD1222 COVID-19 vaccine. The protocol was immunoSEQ multiplex PCR, while the TCRdb copy is restricted to in-frame clones and leaves out a portion. The table has some 150,000 clones, 88% seen once. The sample consisted of peripheral blood, taken on day 0 of AZD1222 vaccination. The receptors stem from an adult in good health.

J is TRBJ1-1 and V is TRBV29-1; D remains ambiguous. This CDR3 region has 13 residues. CDR1 is SQVTM and CDR2 is ANQGSEA in the germline V gene. V was cut by 1 base and J by 4 bases, with 10 bases left in between. This CDR3 reads CSVEGAGSTEAFF. The CDR3 nucleotides read TGCAGCGTTGAAGGGGCAGGTAGCACTGAAGCTTTCTTT.

The chain uses TRBV6-2 or TRBV6-3 and TRBJ2-4; D may be TRBD1 (6 bases). Trimming cost V 6 bases and J 0 bases, with 12 bases left between them. The CDR3 loop spans 15 amino acids. Germline loops: CDR1 MNHEY, CDR2 SVGEGT. The CDR3 here is CASSIQGIAKNIQYF. The CDR3, as DNA: TGTGCCAGCAGCATCCAGGGGATAGCCAAAAACATTCAGTACTTC.

V is TRBV30 and J is TRBJ1-1, with 8 bases matching TRBD1. The CDR3 sequence is 17 residues long. The germline V gene has CDR1 GTSNPN and CDR2 SVGIG (reference sequence). Trimming removed 2 bases from V and 0 bases from J; junction bases left unmatched: 11. The CDR3 is CAWSPTGTGNMNTEAFF. The DNA of the CDR3 is TGTGCCTGGAGTCCCACCGGGACAGGAAACATGAACACTGAAGCTTTCTTT.

The rearrangement joins TRBV19 to TRBJ1-2; D is ambiguous. CDR1 and CDR2 from the germline V gene are LNHDA and SQIVND (reference sequence). Trimming stripped 2 bases from V and 7 bases from J, with 8 bases between. CDR3 size: 12 residues. In nucleotides, the CDR3 is TGTGCCAGTAGTATATCCTACGGTGGCTACACCTTC. This encodes CASSISYGGYTF.

V gene TRBV27 combines with J gene TRBJ2-7, with TRBD1 matching over 9 bases. The germline V gene has CDR1 MNHEY and CDR2 SMNVEV (reference sequence). The CDR3 length is 15 residues. After removal of 6 bases from V and 3 bases from J, the junction contained 9 bases not matched to a gene. The chain's CDR3 is CASRTSGQGIYEQYF. The CDR3 nucleotides read TGTGCCAGCAGGACATCGGGACAGGGTATCTACGAGCAGTACTTC.

This chain uses TRBV6-1 with TRBJ1-1, with a tentative D call TRBD1 (5 bases). The CDR3 consists of 15 residues. V was trimmed by 2 bases and J by 0 bases, leaving 10 bases between them. Germline-derived CDR1 and CDR2 are MNHNS and SASEGT. The CDR3: CASSELGGMNTEAFF. In DNA form, the CDR3 reads TGTGCCAGCAGTGAACTCGGGGGGATGAACACTGAAGCTTTCTTT.

The chain joins TRBV4-2 to TRBJ2-7; D is possibly TRBD2 (6 bases). The V gene's germline CDR1 is LGHNA and CDR2 YNFKEQ. Trimming removed 0 bases from V and 5 bases from J, with 17 bases in between. The CDR3 contains 16 residues. The CDR3 protein is CASSQDWLAAGHEQYF. Here the CDR3 DNA reads TGTGCCAGCAGCCAAGATTGGCTCGCAGCGGGCCACGAGCAGTACTTC.

V and J are TRBV6-2 or TRBV6-3 and TRBJ2-2, with D perhaps matching TRBD2 (5 bases). Germline lookup yields CDR1 MNHEY and CDR2 SVGEGT. V was shortened by 2 bases and J by 6 bases, with 13 bases between the two germline ends. This CDR3 comprises 15 residues. CDR3 protein: CASSYTLAVAGELFF. The CDR3 nucleotides read TGTGCCAGCAGTTACACCCTAGCAGTGGCCGGGGAGCTGTTTTTT.

The CDR3 DNA follows: TGTGCCAGCTCACCAGGGACAGGGGGACAAAATCAGCCCCAGCATTTT. Translating it yields CASSPGTGGQNQPQHF. The chain combines TRBV18 with TRBJ1-5, with 11 nucleotides matching TRBD1. Trimming cost V 2 bases and J 4 bases; bases outside gene matches: 4. Germline assignment: CDR1 KGHSH and CDR2 LQKENI. The CDR3 loop spans 16 amino acids.

The V gene is TRBV2, the J gene TRBJ1-5, with TRBD1 identical over 9 bases. From germline, CDR1 is SNHLY and CDR2 FYNNEI. Trimming cost V 4 bases and J 0 bases; bases outside gene matches: 7. The length of the CDR3 is 17 residues. CDR3 DNA sequence: TGTGCCAGCAGTGGGGGACAGGGCCAATATAGCAATCAGCCCCAGCATTTT. Protein product: CASSGGQGQYSNQPQHF.

This chain joins TRBV6-5 and TRBJ1-1; TRBD1 is a possible D gene (5 bases). CDR1 is MNHEY, CDR2 SVGAGI, per germline. The CDR3 totals 12 residues. The ends were cut back, 10 bases at V and 1 base at J, with 10 bases in the middle. This chain's CDR3 is CATRDPNTEAFF. The CDR3 region has the DNA TGTGCCACACGGGACCCGAACACTGAAGCTTTCTTT.

This clone was picked up a small number of times. V is TRBV7-2 and J is TRBJ2-7; D call uncertain. Germline CDR1 SGHTA, CDR2 FQGNSA. V was pared by 6 bases and J by 4 bases, with 7 bases between. The CDR3 spans 11 residues. This chain's CDR3 is CASSYNYEQYF. CDR3 DNA sequence: TGTGCCAGCAGTTACAATTACGAGCAGTACTTC.

The chain recombines TRBV3-1 (or the pseudogene TRBV3-2) with TRBJ2-1; D gene ambiguous. Trimming cost V 1 base and J 7 bases, with 17 bases left between them. CDR1 is LGHDT and CDR2 is YNNKEL in the germline V gene (reference sequence). The CDR3 is 16 amino acids. The CDR3 sequence is CASSQGVLPPTNEQFF. CDR3 nucleotide sequence: TGTGCCAGCAGCCAAGGGGTCTTACCCCCCACAAATGAGCAGTTCTTC.

This clone was seen more than once but under ten times. This chain links TRBV27 with TRBJ1-5; D ambiguous. In germline, CDR1 is MNHEY, CDR2 SMNVEV (reference sequence). The CDR3 sequence is 13 residues long. V was trimmed by 1 base and J by 6 bases, leaving 7 bases between them. The CDR3 region has the DNA TGTGCCAGCAGTTTATTGGGGAGTCAGCCCCAGCATTTT. It specifies CASSLLGSQPQHF.

The chain is built from TRBV6-2 or TRBV6-3 and TRBJ1-5; D gene unclear. The V gene's germline CDR1 is MNHEY and CDR2 SVGEGT. The V and J ends lost 5 bases and 7 bases respectively, with 12 bases between them. The CDR3 has 13 amino acids. The CDR3 DNA sequence: TGTGCCAGCAGTGCCGGGGAGGGACAGCCCCAGCATTTT. Its protein product is CASSAGEGQPQHF.

This clone has only one observation. The V and J genes are TRBV19 and TRBJ2-2; D unresolved. The ends were cut back, 4 bases at V and 4 bases at J, with 10 bases in the middle. This CDR3 is 14 amino acids long. Germline V gene lookup returns CDR1 LNHDA and CDR2 SQIVND (reference sequence). The CDR3 is CASSKEQSTGELFF. In DNA, the CDR3 is TGTGCCAGTAGTAAAGAACAGAGCACCGGGGAGCTGTTTTTT.

The chain recombines TRBV11-2 with TRBJ2-1; 8 bases are shared with TRBD2. Losses at the gene ends were 5 bases for V and 1 base for J; bases not matched to a gene: 4. Germline lookup yields CDR1 SGHAT and CDR2 FQNNGV. The CDR3 covers 15 residues. The CDR3, as DNA: TGTGCCAGCAGCGACGTAGCGGGGTCCTACAATGAGCAGTTCTTC. The encoded protein is CASSDVAGSYNEQFF.

The CDR3 nucleotides read TGTGCCAGCAGCTTAGGTGAGGTCGGGACAAATTCACCCCTCCACTTT. Translated, it gives CASSLGEVGTNSPLHF. The chain couples TRBV7-2 to TRBJ1-6; tentative D call: TRBD1 (6 bases). This CDR3 region has 16 residues. The germline gives CDR1 SGHTA, CDR2 FQGNSA. V was cut by 1 base and J by 7 bases, with 14 bases left in between.

The V call is TRBV28, the J call TRBJ2-5, with D perhaps matching TRBD2 (6 bases). Germline CDR1 is MDHEN and CDR2 is SYDVKM. Trimming pared 6 bases from V and 4 bases from J, leaving 12 bases between. The length of the CDR3 is 13 residues. Written as DNA, the CDR3 is TGTGCCAGCAGGCTAACCGGGAGAGAGACCCAGTACTTC. It translates to CASRLTGRETQYF.

J is TRBJ2-7 and V is TRBV2, with D uncertain. The CDR3 contains 11 residues. V was trimmed by 7 bases and J by 0 bases, leaving 4 bases between them. The V gene's germline CDR1 is SNHLY and CDR2 FYNNEI. CDR3 residues: CASKSSYEQYF. CDR3 DNA sequence: TGTGCCAGCAAAAGCTCCTACGAGCAGTACTTC.

The rearrangement links TRBV5-1 to TRBJ2-3; D unclear. Germline CDR1 SGHRS, CDR2 YFSETQ. The CDR3 length is 15 residues. V lost 4 bases to trimming and J lost 7 bases, with 19 bases between them. This CDR3 is CASSLWTDGMNTQYF. DNA for the CDR3: TGCGCCAGCAGCCTTTGGACGGACGGCATGAATACGCAGTATTTT.

The genes are TRBV11-3 and TRBJ1-1; a possible D gene is TRBD1 (5 bases). The length of the CDR3 is 13 residues. Per germline, CDR1 SGHNT and CDR2 YENEEA. Trimming stripped 3 bases from V and 8 bases from J, with 13 bases between. DNA for the CDR3: TGTGCCAGCAGCTTGTATCAGGGATCCGAAGCTTTCTTT. This gives the protein CASSLYQGSEAFF.

The chain employs TRBV6-6 and TRBJ1-3; the D is unclear. The CDR3 totals 13 residues. V lost 8 bases to trimming and J lost 4 bases, with 12 bases between them. CDR1 is MNHNY and CDR2 is SVGAGI in the germline V gene (reference sequence). CDR3: CASSGNVGNTIYF. CDR3 DNA: TGTGCCAGCTCGGGGAACGTCGGAAACACCATATATTTT.

This chain links TRBV11-2 with TRBJ1-5; D is ambiguous. Trimming cost V 5 bases and J 6 bases, with 11 bases left between them. The CDR3 loop spans 13 amino acids. Germline CDR1 is SGHAT and CDR2 is FQNNGV. In DNA, the CDR3 is TGTGCCAGCAGCAATCCTGGGTCTCAGCCCCAGCATTTT. Amino acid sequence: CASSNPGSQPQHF.

The V call is TRBV7-3, the J call TRBJ1-2; D is perhaps TRBD1 (5 bases). Germline lookup yields CDR1 SGHTA and CDR2 FQGTGA. The CDR3 has 13 amino acids. Trimming cost V 5 bases and J 8 bases, with 15 bases left between them. This CDR3 reads CASSPTPRDGYTF. The CDR3 DNA reads as TGTGCCAGCAGCCCGACCCCGAGGGACGGCTACACCTTC. Filled out from reference TRBV7-3 and TRBJ1-2, the complete variable domain reads GAGVSQTPSNKVTEKGKYVELRCDPISGHTALYWYRQSLGQGPEFLIYFQGTGAADDSGLPNDRFFAVRPEGSVSTLKIQRTERGDSAVYLCASSPTPRDGYTFGSGTRLTVV.

This rearrangement joins TRBV7-2 to TRBJ1-2; D gene ambiguous. Trimming stripped 6 bases from V and 2 bases from J, with 13 bases between. Germline CDR1 is SGHTA and CDR2 is FQGNSA. The CDR3 covers 14 residues. Written as DNA, the CDR3 is TGTGCCAGCAGTCTCACTAGGGCCAACTATGGCTACACCTTC. Protein: CASSLTRANYGYTF. Using reference TRBV7-2 and TRBJ1-2 for the parts outside the CDR3, the full variable domain is GAGVSQSPSNKVTEKGKDVELRCDPISGHTALYWYRQSLGQGLEFLIYFQGNSAPDKSGLPSDRFSAERTGGSVSTLTIQRTQQEDSAVYLCASSLTRANYGYTFGSGTRLTVV.